This T cell receptor (beta chain) was recovered during a study of neurological immune-mediated disorders. Overall study context: Relapsing-remitting patients made up most of the 34 multiple sclerosis patients, and secondary progressive patients made up 3.

Whole-study results and caveats: One related-CDR3 cluster, found by phylogenetic grouping, held repertoires of 18 of 34 multiple sclerosis patients and is a possible signature.

Germline V lookup: CDR1 LGHDT, CDR2 YNNKEL (reference sequence). The CDR3 has 16 amino acids. V shed 4 bases, J shed 5 bases, and the junction held 12 bases outside the gene matches. The cDNA came from 5'RACE with 10-nucleotide random UMIs. TCRdb recomputed calls from the 5' RACE reads with MiXCR, one row per CDR3 protein. The table includes some 60,000 distinct CDR3 sequences, 3.7% detected once. This clonotype was recorded at least ten times. Its antigen is currently unknown. The V gene is TRBV3-1, the J gene TRBJ2-3; 7 bases fit TRBD1. This clonotype originated in a woman in her 50s with multiple sclerosis. The sequencing sample was made of PBMCs. CDR3 sequence reads: CASSLRVPTGIDTQYF. CDR3 nucleotide sequence: TGTGCCAGCAGCCTCAGGGTCCCGACAGGGATAGATACGCAGTATTTT.